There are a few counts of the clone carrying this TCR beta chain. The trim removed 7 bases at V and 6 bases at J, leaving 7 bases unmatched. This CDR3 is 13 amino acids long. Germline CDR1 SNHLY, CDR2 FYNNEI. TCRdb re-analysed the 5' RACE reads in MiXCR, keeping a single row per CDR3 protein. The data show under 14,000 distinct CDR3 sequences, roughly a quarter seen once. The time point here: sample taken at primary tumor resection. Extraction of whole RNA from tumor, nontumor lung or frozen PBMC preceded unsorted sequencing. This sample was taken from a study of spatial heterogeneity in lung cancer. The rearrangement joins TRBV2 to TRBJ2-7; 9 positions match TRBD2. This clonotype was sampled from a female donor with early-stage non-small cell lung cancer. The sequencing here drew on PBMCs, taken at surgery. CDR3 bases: TGTGCCAGCACGTTAGCGGGAGCTGGCGAGCAGTACTTC. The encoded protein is CASTLAGAGEQYF.